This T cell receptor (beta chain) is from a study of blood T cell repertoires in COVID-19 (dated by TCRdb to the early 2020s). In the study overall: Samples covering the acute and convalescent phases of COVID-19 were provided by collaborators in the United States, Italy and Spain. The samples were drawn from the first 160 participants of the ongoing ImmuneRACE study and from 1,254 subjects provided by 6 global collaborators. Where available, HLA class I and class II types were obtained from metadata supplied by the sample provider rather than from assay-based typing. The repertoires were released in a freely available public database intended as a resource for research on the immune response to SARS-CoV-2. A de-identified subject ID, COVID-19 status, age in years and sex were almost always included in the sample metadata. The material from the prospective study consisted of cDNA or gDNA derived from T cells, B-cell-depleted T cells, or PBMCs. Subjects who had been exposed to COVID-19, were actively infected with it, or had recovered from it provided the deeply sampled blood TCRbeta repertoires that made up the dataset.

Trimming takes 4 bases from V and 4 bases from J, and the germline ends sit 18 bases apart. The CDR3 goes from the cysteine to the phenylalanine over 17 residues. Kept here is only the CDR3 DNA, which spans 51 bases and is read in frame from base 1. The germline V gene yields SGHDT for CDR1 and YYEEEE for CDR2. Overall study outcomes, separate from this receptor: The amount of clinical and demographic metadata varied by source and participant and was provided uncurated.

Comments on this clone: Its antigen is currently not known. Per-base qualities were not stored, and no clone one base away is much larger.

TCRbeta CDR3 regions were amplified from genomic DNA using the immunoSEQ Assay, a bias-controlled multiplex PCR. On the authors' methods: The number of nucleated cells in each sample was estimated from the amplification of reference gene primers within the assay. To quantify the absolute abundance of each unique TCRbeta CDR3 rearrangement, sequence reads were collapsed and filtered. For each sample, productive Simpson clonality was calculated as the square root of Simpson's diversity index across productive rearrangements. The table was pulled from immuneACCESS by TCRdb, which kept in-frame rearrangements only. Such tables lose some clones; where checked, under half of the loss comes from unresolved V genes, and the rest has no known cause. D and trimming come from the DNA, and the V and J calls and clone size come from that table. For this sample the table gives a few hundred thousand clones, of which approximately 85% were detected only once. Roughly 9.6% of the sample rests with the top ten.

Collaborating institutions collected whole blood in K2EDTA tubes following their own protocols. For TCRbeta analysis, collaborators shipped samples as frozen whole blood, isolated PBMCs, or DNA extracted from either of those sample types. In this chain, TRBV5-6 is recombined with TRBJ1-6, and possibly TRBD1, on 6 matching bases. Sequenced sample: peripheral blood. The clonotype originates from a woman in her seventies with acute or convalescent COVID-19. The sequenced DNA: TGTGCCAGCAGCCAACGCTATTACAGGGATTATAATTCACCCCTCCACTTT. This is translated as CASSQRYYRDYNSPLHF.